This entry lists 29 T cell receptor beta chains sequenced from one sample in a study of T cells in narcolepsy. Profiled with immunoSEQ multiplex PCR; TCRdb holds only in-frame clones, not every one. The sample contains tens of thousands of clones, approximately 80% of which appear only once. The sequenced sample was memory (CD45RA-) CD4+ T cells from blood. All receptors come from a human donor in good health.

The V call is TRBV7-8, the J call TRBJ2-1; tentatively, D is TRBD2 (6 bases). The CDR3 length is 15 residues. The germline V and J ends were trimmed by 0 bases and 5 bases, with 11 bases remaining between them. The germline gives CDR1 SGHVS, CDR2 FQNEAQ. DNA of the CDR3: TGTGCCAGCAGCTTAGCCCCACGGGGGAACAATGAGCAGTTCTTC. As protein: CASSLAPRGNNEQFF.

The CDR3 spells CASSPDRVRMNTEAFF. The CDR3, as DNA: TGTGCCAGCAGCCCTGACAGGGTGAGGATGAACACTGAAGCTTTCTTT. This chain links TRBV7-8 with TRBJ1-1, with 7 bases that match TRBD1. Germline assignment: CDR1 SGHVS and CDR2 FQNEAQ. The length of the CDR3 is 16 residues. V lost 5 bases and J lost 0; bases outside the gene matches: 9.

This clone was seen just once. V usage is TRBV6-5 and J usage is TRBJ1-2; 9 bases line up with TRBD1. The CDR3 totals 15 residues. CDR1 and CDR2 (germline): MNHEY, SVGAGI. V was pared by 4 bases and J by 5 bases, with 8 bases of the junction left unmatched. Here the CDR3 DNA reads TGTGCCAGCAGTTCACCGGGACAGGGCTTTTATGGCTACACCTTC. Its translation: CASSSPGQGFYGYTF.

This clone was counted a few times. The J gene is TRBJ2-1, the V gene TRBV19; D unclear. This CDR3 is 15 amino acids long. Trimming removed 1 base from V and 4 bases from J, with 11 bases in between. Germline loops: CDR1 LNHDA, CDR2 SQIVND (reference sequence). Here the CDR3 DNA reads TGTGCCAGTAGTATAGGCCAAATCCGATACAATGAGCAGTTCTTC. Translating gives CASSIGQIRYNEQFF. The full variable domain, its missing parts supplied by reference TRBV19 and TRBJ2-1, is DGGITQSPKYLFRKEGQNVTLSCEQNLNHDAMYWYRQDPGQGLRLIYYSQIVNDFQKGDIAEGYSVSREKKESFPLTVTSAQKNPTAFYLCASSIGQIRYNEQFFGPGTRLTVL.

The chain is built from TRBV5-1 and TRBJ2-5; D remains ambiguous. The ends were cut back, 1 base at V and 1 base at J, with 11 bases in the middle. CDR3 size: 15 residues. Germline values: CDR1 SGHRS, CDR2 YFSETQ. The CDR3 here is CASSLLFLTQETQYF. The CDR3 region has the DNA TGCGCCAGCAGCTTGCTTTTCCTGACCCAAGAGACCCAGTACTTC.

A word on this clone: This specimen includes other DNA sequences encoding the same CDR3. J is TRBJ2-2 and V is TRBV6-6; D is perhaps TRBD2 (6 bases). The CDR3 has 15 amino acids. Per germline, CDR1 MNHNY and CDR2 SVGAGI (reference sequence). The germline V and J ends were trimmed by 2 bases and 0 bases, with 7 bases remaining between them. The CDR3 sequence is CASSYSGPNTGELFF. Here the CDR3 DNA reads TGTGCCAGCAGTTACAGCGGGCCGAACACCGGGGAGCTGTTTTTT.

The chain couples TRBV7-6 to TRBJ2-7; 12 positions match TRBD1. CDR1 and CDR2 (germline): SGHVS, FNYEAQ. V gave up 5 bases and J gave up 2 bases; unmatched junction bases: 1. The CDR3 spans 14 residues. The DNA for the CDR3 is TGTGCCAGCAGCCGGGACAGGGGGCCCTACGAGCAGTACTTC. Translating it yields CASSRDRGPYEQYF.

This chain joins TRBV14 and TRBJ1-1, with D possibly matching TRBD1 (5 bases). The germline gives CDR1 SGHDN, CDR2 FVKESK. Trimming removed 0 bases at V and 5 bases at J, with 16 bases between. The CDR3 has 16 amino acids. CDR3 sequence (DNA): TGTGCCAGCAGCCAAGATCTTAGGGGCCGTTTAACTGAAGCTTTCTTT. The encoded protein is CASSQDLRGRLTEAFF.

The CDR3 protein is CASRWTGDTGELFF. The CDR3 nucleotides are TGTGCCAGCCGATGGACAGGGGACACCGGGGAGCTGTTTTTT. The J gene is TRBJ2-2, the V gene TRBV11-3, with 9 nucleotides matching TRBD1. The length of the CDR3 is 14 residues. V lost 8 bases, J lost 3 bases, and 4 bases stayed unmatched. Germline assignment: CDR1 SGHNT and CDR2 YENEEA.

This clone was seen a few times. The chain couples TRBV19 to TRBJ2-6; no definite D call. Looked up from germline, CDR1 is LNHDA and CDR2 is SQIVND (reference sequence). CDR3 length: 16 residues. V was clipped by 0 bases and J by 0 bases, with 6 bases between them. The CDR3 loop is CASSIDGSSGANVLTF. The DNA of the CDR3 is TGTGCCAGTAGTATAGATGGAAGCTCTGGGGCCAACGTCCTGACTTTC.

The chain has TRBV5-1 and TRBJ1-1; D uncertain. This CDR3 has 15 residues. Germline CDR1 and CDR2: SGHRS and YFSETQ. Deletions cut 5 bases from V and 5 bases from J, with 19 bases between. The CDR3 DNA sequence: TGCGCCAGCAGGGTCGCGTCGGCGGTTGGAACTGAAGCTTTCTTT. This translates into CASRVASAVGTEAFF.

In its sample, this clone was seen a few times. V usage is TRBV5-4 and J usage is TRBJ2-2; D gene uncertain. In germline, CDR1 is SGHNT, CDR2 YYREEE (reference sequence). Trimming cost V 0 bases and J 6 bases, with 9 bases left between them. The CDR3 is 14 residues long. The CDR3 reads CASSLEVGPGELFF. The CDR3 coding sequence is TGTGCCAGCAGCTTGGAAGTAGGTCCCGGGGAGCTGTTTTTT.

This chain connects TRBV7-2 to TRBJ2-7; 10 bases are a match to TRBD1. The germline V gene has CDR1 SGHTA and CDR2 FQGNSA. With 1 base clipped from V and 9 bases from J, the junction kept 6 bases outside the gene matches. The CDR3 covers 14 residues. The CDR3 nucleotides read TGTGCCAGCAGCTTAGTCCCGGGACAGGGGAGGCAGTACTTC. Its translation: CASSLVPGQGRQYF.

The chain links TRBV4-2 to TRBJ1-5; D gene uncertain. Trimming took off 2 bases at V and 4 bases at J, with 9 bases between the two ends. From germline, CDR1 is LGHNA and CDR2 YNFKEQ. There are 14 residues in the CDR3. The CDR3 DNA reads TGTGCCAGCAGCCAATTGGGTGGGAATCAGCCCCAGCATTTT. It is translated as CASSQLGGNQPQHF.

With regard to this clone: Other nucleotide sequences in the sample specify the same CDR3. The rearrangement links TRBV6-6 to TRBJ2-7; D is undetermined. The V end lost 0 bases, the J end lost 1 base, and 7 bases lay between the germline ends. Per the germline V gene, CDR1 is MNHNY and CDR2 is SVGAGI (reference sequence). The CDR3 length is 14 residues. This CDR3 reads CASSYSWFSYEQYF. The CDR3 DNA sequence: TGTGCCAGCAGTTACTCGTGGTTTTCCTACGAGCAGTACTTC.

The chain has TRBV28 and TRBJ2-1; D is unresolved. In germline, CDR1 is MDHEN, CDR2 SYDVKM. The germline V and J ends were trimmed by 3 bases and 7 bases, with 4 bases remaining between them. The CDR3 is 11 amino acids. The chain's CDR3 is CASSFRNEQFF. Here the CDR3 DNA reads TGTGCCAGCAGTTTTCGGAATGAGCAGTTCTTC.

This clone was seen a few times. This chain connects TRBV10-3 to TRBJ2-7; TRBD1 agrees at 7 bases. The CDR3 covers 13 residues. Per germline, CDR1 ENHRY and CDR2 SYGVKD. V lost 7 bases to trimming and J lost 6 bases; unmatched junction nucleotides: 9. CDR3 loop: CAITKDRAIEQYF. The CDR3 coding sequence is TGTGCCATCACCAAAGACAGGGCAATCGAGCAGTACTTC.

CDR3 region: CASSLVAGGNEKLFF. The CDR3 DNA reads as TGTGCCAGCAGCTTAGTGGCAGGCGGGAATGAAAAACTGTTTTTT. J is TRBJ1-4 and V is TRBV7-2; D remains unclear. Trimming took off 1 base at V and 5 bases at J, with 11 bases between the two ends. CDR3 length: 15 residues. CDR1 SGHTA and CDR2 FQGNSA come from the germline V gene. The full variable domain, completed using reference TRBV7-2 and TRBJ1-4, is GAGVSQSPSNKVTEKGKDVELRCDPISGHTALYWYRQSLGQGLEFLIYFQGNSAPDKSGLPSDRFSAERTGGSVSTLTIQRTQQEDSAVYLCASSLVAGGNEKLFFGSGTQLSVL.

In DNA, the CDR3 is TGTGCCAGCAGTGAGGGCTCAGCGGGGACTAGCTTCCCAGATACGCAGTATTTT. Its protein product is CASSEGSAGTSFPDTQYF. The V and J genes are TRBV6-1 and TRBJ2-3; the match to TRBD2 covers 9 bases. With V trimmed by 3 bases and J by 4 bases, 14 bases remained unmatched. The germline V gene encodes CDR1 MNHNS and CDR2 SASEGT. The CDR3 contains 18 residues.

The sample holds one count of this clone. The chain couples TRBV30 to TRBJ1-3; maybe TRBD1 (6 bases). Looked up from germline, CDR1 is GTSNPN and CDR2 is SVGIG (reference sequence). CDR3 length: 13 amino acids. The ends were cut back, 5 bases at V and 0 bases at J, with 8 bases in the middle. DNA for the CDR3: TGTGCCTGGGACAGGACCTCTGGAAACACCATATATTTT. Translation: CAWDRTSGNTIYF.

The gene calls are TRBV4-3 and TRBJ1-6, with unresolved D. CDR1 is LGHNA and CDR2 is YSLEER in the germline V gene. The CDR3 covers 14 residues. The germline V and J ends were trimmed by 0 bases and 14 bases, with 14 bases remaining between them. The CDR3 DNA reads TGCGCCAGCAGCCAAGACGTCCAATTCCGGACCCTCCACTTT. It codes for CASSQDVQFRTLHF.

The rearrangement uses TRBV5-6 and TRBJ2-5; 8 nucleotides align to TRBD1. The junction had 5 bases not matched to a gene; V was cut back by 0 bases and J by 4 bases. This CDR3 has 15 residues. Germline loops: CDR1 SGHDT, CDR2 YYEEEE. CDR3 DNA sequence: TGTGCCAGCAGCTTGGACTCAGGGGGCGGAGAGACCCAGTACTTC. It is translated as CASSLDSGGGETQYF.

The table lists this clone with a few counts. The chain couples TRBV6-4 to TRBJ1-2, with unresolved D. This CDR3 spans 13 amino acids. Germline CDR1 is MRHNA and CDR2 is SNTAGT. Trimming left V 5 bases short and J 8 bases short, with 15 bases between. The chain's CDR3 is CASSPDPSWGYTF. The CDR3 DNA reads as TGTGCCAGCAGTCCGGACCCATCCTGGGGCTACACCTTC.

This clone was counted a few times. V and J are TRBV2 and TRBJ1-1; D gene unclear. CDR1 and CDR2 from the germline V gene are SNHLY and FYNNEI. V was pared by 2 bases and J by 1 base, with 8 bases between. This CDR3 spans 14 amino acids. CDR3 sequence (DNA): TGTGCCAGCAGTGAATGGGTGGAGAACACTGAAGCTTTCTTT. Protein: CASSEWVENTEAFF.

The CDR3 nucleotides are TGTGCCAGCAGTACCGGGACTAGAGTCAACAATGAGCAGTTCTTC. Translation: CASSTGTRVNNEQFF. The gene calls are TRBV2 and TRBJ2-1, with 8 positions matching TRBD2. The CDR3 is 15 amino acids. CDR1 and CDR2 (germline): SNHLY, FYNNEI. V lost 5 bases and J lost 5; bases outside the gene matches: 8.

As DNA, the CDR3 is TGTGCCAGCTCACCCCCACGGCAGATGAACACTGAAGCTTTCTTT. It specifies CASSPPRQMNTEAFF. V and J are TRBV18 and TRBJ1-1; D gene uncertain. V lost 3 bases and J 0 bases, leaving 11 bases between the germline ends. Germline V CDR1 and CDR2: KGHSH, LQKENI. The length of the CDR3 is 15 residues.

CDR3 in amino acids: CASSITGQGRETQYF. DNA of the CDR3: TGTGCCAGTAGTATAACAGGACAGGGTAGGGAGACCCAGTACTTC. The J gene is TRBJ2-5, the V gene TRBV19, with TRBD1 matching over 8 bases. The CDR3 is 15 residues long. Germline loops: CDR1 LNHDA, CDR2 SQIVND (reference sequence). V shed 2 bases, J shed 5 bases, and the junction held 7 bases outside the gene matches. Complete variable domain (other parts from reference TRBV19 and TRBJ2-5): DGGITQSPKYLFRKEGQNVTLSCEQNLNHDAMYWYRQDPGQGLRLIYYSQIVNDFQKGDIAEGYSVSREKKESFPLTVTSAQKNPTAFYLCASSITGQGRETQYFGPGTRLLVL.

The chain recombines TRBV5-4 with TRBJ2-7, with TRBD2 identical over 10 bases. The germline gives CDR1 SGHNT, CDR2 YYREEE (reference sequence). This CDR3 region has 15 residues. Trimming cost V 2 bases and J 3 bases; bases outside gene matches: 5. The CDR3 spells CASSLPGLASYEQYF. The DNA for the CDR3 is TGTGCCAGCAGCTTACCGGGACTAGCGAGCTACGAGCAGTACTTC.

This clone has just a few counts. The genes are TRBV19 and TRBJ1-2, with no clear D. This CDR3 region has 14 residues. Germline CDR1 reads LNHDA; CDR2 reads SQIVND (reference sequence). Trimming pared 6 bases from V and 0 bases from J, leaving 11 bases between. The CDR3 nucleotides are TGTGCCAGTAGCCCTTCCAAGTCTAACTATGGCTACACCTTC. It yields the protein CASSPSKSNYGYTF.